This TCR beta chain was retrieved from a study of control samples from healthy donors and cancer patients. TCRdb's copy holds only in-frame clones and misses some; the assay was immunoSEQ multiplex PCR. The table lists some 130,000 clones, roughly 90% of them singletons, with 2.1% in the top ten. Losses at the gene ends were 8 bases for V and 4 bases for J; bases not matched to a gene: 14. Germline loops: CDR1 KGHSH, CDR2 LQKENI. CDR3 length equals 17 residues. The sample comprised blood. The source is a woman in her fifties or sixties in good health. The chain couples TRBV18 to TRBJ2-2; TRBD2 matches at 9 bases. This CDR3 is CASLTGASGAITGELFF. In DNA, the CDR3 is TGTGCCAGCCTCACGGGAGCTAGCGGGGCAATCACCGGGGAGCTGTTTTTT. Drawing the rest from reference TRBV18 and TRBJ2-2, the complete variable domain is NAGVMQNPRHLVRRRGQEARLRCSPMKGHSHVYWYRQLPEEGLKFMVYLQKENIIDESGMPKERFSAEFPKEGPSILRIQQVVRGDSAAYFCASLTGASGAITGELFFGEGSRLTVL.